The 8 T cell receptor beta chains below come from one sample, sequenced in a study of T cell repertoires in cytomegalovirus infection. TCRdb fed the reads into MiXCR, producing one record per CDR3 protein. The repertoire holds roughly 150,000 distinct CDR3 sequences, with more than 25% as singletons. No antigen has been identified for these receptors. The source material was CD8+ T cells from cultured PBMCs, sampled from culture after CMV antigen stimulation. The source is a human donor in good health (CMV status not recorded). Some clones in this sample may be carry-over from other donors' samples.

This clonotype was seen a handful of times. The CDR3: CASSLGPVEAFF. The CDR3, as DNA: TGTGCCAGCAGCTTAGGTCCTGTAGAGGCTTTCTTT. This chain uses TRBV7-9 with TRBJ1-1, with D unresolved. The germline V and J ends were trimmed by 1 base and 11 bases, with 11 bases remaining between them. Looked up from germline, CDR1 is SEHNR and CDR2 is FQNEAQ (reference sequence). This CDR3 has 12 amino acids.

The rearrangement uses TRBV15 and TRBJ1-5; unclear D gene. The CDR3 runs 16 residues. From germline, CDR1 is LNHNV and CDR2 YYDKDF (reference sequence). V was trimmed by 3 bases and J by 0 bases, leaving 12 bases between them. The CDR3 is CATSRGRTNSNQPQHF. Here the CDR3 DNA reads TGTGCCACCAGCAGGGGTAGGACGAATAGCAATCAGCCCCAGCATTTT.

The gene calls are TRBV15 and TRBJ1-4; D is perhaps TRBD1 (5 bases). CDR1 and CDR2 (germline): LNHNV, YYDKDF (reference sequence). Trimming shortened V by 4 bases and J by 6 bases, and 24 bases separated the two germline ends. The CDR3 runs 18 residues. The CDR3: CATSTSGGLWGVDEKLFF. DNA of the CDR3: TGTGCCACCAGCACCAGTGGGGGACTTTGGGGTGTGGATGAAAAACTGTTTTTT.

This clonotype appeared a few times. The gene calls are TRBV12-3 or TRBV12-4 and TRBJ2-1; possible D gene TRBD2, 6 bases. V gave up 4 bases and J gave up 4 bases, with 14 bases separating them. There are 15 residues in the CDR3. The CDR3, as DNA: TGTGCCAGCAGTTCCTACGGGAGTACTTACAATGAGCAGTTCTTC. Translation: CASSSYGSTYNEQFF.

The rearrangement links TRBV6-6 to TRBJ1-1; D perhaps matches TRBD1 (5 bases). V was shortened by 0 bases and J by 1 base, with 15 bases between the two germline ends. Germline CDR1 and CDR2: MNHNY and SVGAGI (reference sequence). The CDR3 sequence is 17 residues long. The CDR3 here is CASSYSRQGLTNTEAFF. The CDR3 nucleotides are TGTGCCAGCAGTTACTCGAGGCAGGGCTTGACGAACACTGAAGCTTTCTTT.

Worth noting for this clonotype: An end of the junction does not agree with germline; a read error may underlie this. The chain joins TRBV12-3 or TRBV12-4 to TRBJ2-1; tentatively, D is TRBD2 (5 bases). The CDR3 spans 13 residues. This chain's CDR3 is CGSSLGESDEQFF. CDR3 DNA sequence: TGTGGCAGCAGCCTTGGGGAGTCGGATGAGCAGTTCTTC.

The V call is TRBV5-4, the J call TRBJ2-5; 10 bases align to TRBD1. Unmatched junction bases numbered 6, after V lost 4 bases and J lost 0 bases. This CDR3 has 16 residues. Germline V gives CDR1 SGHNT, CDR2 YYREEE (reference sequence). The CDR3 DNA sequence: TGTGCCAGCAGCCCATGGACAGGGGGAGACCAAGAGACCCAGTACTTC. Translating gives CASSPWTGGDQETQYF.

This sequence joins TRBV7-6 and TRBJ1-2; D might be TRBD1 (6 bases). Looked up from germline, CDR1 is SGHVS and CDR2 is FNYEAQ. CDR3 size: 19 residues. V dropped 5 bases and J dropped 2 bases, with 27 bases sitting between them. The DNA of the CDR3 is TGTGCCAGCAGCCGCGCCCGGACCGGGGCAGGGGCCGGGAACTATGGCTACACCTTC. Its protein is CASSRARTGAGAGNYGYTF.